The 14 T cell receptor beta chains given below trace back to one sample, sequenced in a study of T-cell memory formation after mild COVID-19. TCRdb analysed the 5' RACE reads with MiXCR anew, one entry per CDR3 protein. The sample shows 300,000 to 350,000 distinct CDR3 sequences, roughly 13% of them seen only once. The sample consisted of PBMCs or a T cell subset sorted from them (not recorded which). The receptors stem from a man aged 18 to 29 who had mild COVID-19 (a few samples of this study predate the infection). Cell type and time point are not known.

This clonotype was observed a few times. V usage is TRBV4-1 and J usage is TRBJ1-1; D gene ambiguous. The CDR3 length is 15 residues. V lost 1 base and J 0 bases, leaving 9 bases between the germline ends. Germline V gene lookup returns CDR1 MGHRA and CDR2 YSYEKL. The CDR3 DNA sequence: TGCGCCAGCAGCCAAGGTCTGGGGATGAACACTGAAGCTTTCTTT. It is translated as CASSQGLGMNTEAFF.

This clonotype was seen many times. The V and J genes are TRBV9 and TRBJ2-2; 8 nucleotides match TRBD2. Germline loops: CDR1 SGDLS, CDR2 YYNGEE. This CDR3 is 18 amino acids long. V was pared by 5 bases and J by 1 base, with 13 bases of the junction left unmatched. The CDR3 region is CASRPGAGGGMNTGELFF. DNA of the CDR3: TGTGCCAGCAGGCCGGGTGCCGGCGGGGGGATGAACACCGGGGAGCTGTTTTTT.

In this sample, this clonotype turned up a few times. This rearrangement joins TRBV20-1 to TRBJ2-3; 7 bases map to TRBD1. The junction had 7 bases not matched to a gene; V was cut back by 6 bases and J by 4 bases. The CDR3 contains 13 residues. Looked up from germline, CDR1 is DFQATT and CDR2 is SNEGSKA (reference sequence). The CDR3 region has the DNA TGCAGTGCCTACTTAACAGGGGCAGATACGCAGTATTTT. It yields the protein CSAYLTGADTQYF.

The chain employs TRBV7-2 and TRBJ2-1, with 8 bases identical to TRBD2. The CDR3 extends over 12 amino acids. Germline CDR1 reads SGHTA; CDR2 reads FQGNSA. V shed 5 bases, J shed 15 bases, and the junction held 9 bases outside the gene matches. CDR3 DNA sequence: TGTGCCAGCAGCCGATCGGGGGGGCCGGGGTTCTTC. This sequence encodes CASSRSGGPGFF.

J is TRBJ1-1 and V is TRBV6-2 or TRBV6-3; possible D gene TRBD1, 6 bases. V lost 5 bases, J lost 0 bases, and 13 bases lay in between. The CDR3 has 15 amino acids. Germline CDR1 reads MNHEY; CDR2 reads SVGEGT. DNA for the CDR3: TGTGCCAGCAGTCCCCGACAGGCCTTGAACACTGAAGCTTTCTTT. The encoded protein is CASSPRQALNTEAFF.

The CDR3: CASSQEPRNAMPLHF. In DNA, the CDR3 is TGTGCCAGCAGCCAAGAACCGCGAAACGCTATGCCCCTCCACTTT. This chain uses TRBV9 with TRBJ1-6; D ambiguous. The CDR3 has 15 amino acids. Trimming cost V 4 bases and J 13 bases, with 21 bases left between them. Germline loops: CDR1 SGDLS, CDR2 YYNGEE.

The rearrangement links TRBV5-4 to TRBJ1-1, with a weak D call TRBD1 (5 bases). Germline CDR1 reads SGHNT; CDR2 reads YYREEE (reference sequence). The CDR3 is made up of 14 amino acids. Trimming stripped 3 bases from V and 1 base from J, with 10 bases between. The CDR3 bases are TGTGCCAGCAGCTCGGCGGGGGGGAACACTGAAGCTTTCTTT. This sequence encodes CASSSAGGNTEAFF.

This clonotype was picked up a small number of times. J is TRBJ2-3 and V is TRBV4-2; D may match TRBD1 or TRBD2 (5 bases each). The length of the CDR3 is 16 residues. Germline-derived CDR1 and CDR2 are LGHNA and YNFKEQ. Between the trimmed V and J ends, which lost 4 bases and 0 bases, there was a span of 14 bases. The CDR3 bases are TGTGCCAGCAGCCTGGCCGGGACCCTAAGCACAGATACGCAGTATTTT. It encodes CASSLAGTLSTDTQYF.

The rearrangement uses TRBV5-5 and TRBJ2-7, with 7 positions matching TRBD1. Trimming cost V 1 base and J 2 bases; bases outside gene matches: 9. The CDR3 extends over 16 amino acids. The germline gives CDR1 SGHKS, CDR2 YYEKEE (reference sequence). In DNA form, the CDR3 reads TGTGCCAGCAGCTTGCGTAGGGGGCTCGGGACCTACGAGCAGTACGTC. Translation gives CASSLRRGLGTYEQYV.

This clonotype showed up just a few times. This chain connects TRBV15 to TRBJ2-6; tentatively, D is TRBD1 (6 bases). CDR3 size: 17 residues. V was pared by 4 bases and J by 0 bases, with 13 bases between. Germline V gives CDR1 LNHNV, CDR2 YYDKDF (reference sequence). DNA of the CDR3: TGTGCCACCAGCACTCCCCAGGGGCGCTCTGGGGCCAACGTCCTGACTTTC. As protein: CATSTPQGRSGANVLTF.

The sample holds a few counts of this clonotype. This chain connects TRBV7-6 to TRBJ1-1; tentative D call: TRBD1 (5 bases). This CDR3 has 16 amino acids. V gave up 1 base and J gave up 0 bases, with 12 bases separating them. Germline V lookup: CDR1 SGHVS, CDR2 FNYEAQ. CDR3 coding DNA: TGTGCCAGCAGCTTAGTTGGGGGAATGATGAACACTGAAGCTTTCTTT. Translation gives CASSLVGGMMNTEAFF.

This clonotype occurred a few times. The rearrangement uses TRBV29-1 and TRBJ1-2; a weak D match, TRBD1 (5 bases). The CDR3 totals 11 residues. Germline lookup yields CDR1 SQVTM and CDR2 ANQGSEA. V shed 6 bases and J shed 4 bases, with 9 bases lying between them. In DNA form, the CDR3 reads TGCAGCGTCAGGGACGGCTATGGCTACACCTTC. Translated, it gives CSVRDGYGYTF.

V usage is TRBV20-1 and J usage is TRBJ1-5; 7 positions match TRBD1. The CDR3 extends over 17 amino acids. The germline gives CDR1 DFQATT, CDR2 SNEGSKA (reference sequence). The trim removed 6 bases at V and 0 bases at J, leaving 14 bases unmatched. The CDR3 region is CSALWTGGGYSNQPQHF. The CDR3 DNA reads as TGCAGTGCGCTATGGACAGGAGGGGGATATAGCAATCAGCCCCAGCATTTT.

This clonotype was seen more than once but under ten times. The chain is built from TRBV10-1 and TRBJ2-5; D is ambiguous. The CDR3 covers 14 residues. Trimming left V 2 bases short and J 5 bases short, with 12 bases between. CDR1 and CDR2 (germline): WNHNN, SYGVQD (reference sequence). The CDR3 here is CASSEEDPRETQYF. Written as DNA, the CDR3 is TGCGCCAGCAGTGAGGAGGATCCGAGGGAGACCCAGTACTTC.